The 11 T cell receptor beta chains presented below share a single source sample, sequenced in a study of blood T cell repertoires in COVID-19 (TCRdb year 2020). Library creation used the immunoSEQ multiplex PCR assay. The table comes from immuneACCESS by way of TCRdb, which keeps in-frame sequences with V and J called. Part of the clones is missing from these tables; in studies checked, under half for an unresolved V gene and the rest for unknown reasons. The sample records around 81,000 clones, around nine tenths of which are singletons. The ten largest account for roughly 1.9% of the sample. The sequencing sample was made of peripheral blood. The origin of the receptors is a woman aged 55-75 years with acute or convalescent COVID-19.

The V gene is TRBV6-5, the J gene TRBJ1-5; 7 nucleotides match TRBD1. The V and J ends lost 6 bases and 0 bases, in that order; junction bases with no gene match: 5. This CDR3 region has 15 residues. CDR1 and CDR2 from the germline V gene are MNHEY and SVGAGI. The CDR3 spells CASRGDSLSNQPQHF. The CDR3 DNA sequence: TGTGCCAGCAGAGGGGACAGTCTTAGCAATCAGCCCCAGCATTTT.

This sequence joins TRBV7-9 and TRBJ1-1, with TRBD1 matching over 7 bases. The CDR3 has 15 residues. CDR1 is SEHNR and CDR2 is FQNEAQ in the germline V gene (reference sequence). V trimming: 6 bases; J trimming: 1 base; junction bases outside the gene matches: 8. CDR3 sequence (DNA): TGTGCCAGCAGGAAAGCGACAGGGCCGAACACTGAAGCTTTCTTT. This encodes CASRKATGPNTEAFF. Full variable domain (missing parts from reference TRBV7-9 and TRBJ1-1): DTGVSQNPRHKITKRGQNVTFRCDPISEHNRLYWYRQTLGQGPEFLTYFQNEAQLEKSRLLSDRFSAERPKGSFSTLEIQRTEQGDSAMYLCASRKATGPNTEAFFGQGTRLTVV.

This clone rates as medium-sized. The J gene is TRBJ2-1, the V gene TRBV9; the match to TRBD2 covers 10 bases. After removal of 0 bases from V and 0 bases from J, the junction contained 12 bases not matched to a gene. Germline V gene lookup returns CDR1 SGDLS and CDR2 YYNGEE. CDR3 size: 20 residues. The CDR3 DNA is TGTGCCAGCAGCGTAGCCGGATTGACTAGCGGGTATAGCTCCTACAATGAGCAGTTCTTC. It codes for CASSVAGLTSGYSSYNEQFF.

The V call is TRBV5-1, the J call TRBJ1-5; the D gene is possibly TRBD1 (5 bases). Trimming stripped 5 bases from V and 5 bases from J, with 14 bases between. Germline V gives CDR1 SGHRS, CDR2 YFSETQ. This CDR3 contains 14 residues. CDR3 sequence reads: CASSFQGGHQPQHF. The CDR3 DNA reads as TGCGCCAGCAGTTTCCAGGGTGGCCATCAGCCCCAGCATTTT.

The genes are TRBV19 and TRBJ2-7; 9 nucleotides line up with TRBD2. The J segment lost 3 bases and the V segment lost 10 bases, leaving 7 bases of the junction unmatched. There are 13 residues in the CDR3. CDR1 and CDR2 (germline): LNHDA, SQIVND (reference sequence). CDR3 DNA sequence: TGTGCCACTAGCGGGACAGTTTTCTACGAGCAGTACTTC. It is translated as CATSGTVFYEQYF.

The sample holds a few counts of this clone. This chain joins TRBV2 and TRBJ1-2; maybe TRBD1 (6 bases). Germline V gene lookup returns CDR1 SNHLY and CDR2 FYNNEI. With 6 bases removed from V and 4 bases from J, the gap between germline ends came to 9 bases. This CDR3 comprises 12 residues. CDR3 loop: CASRTGTYGYTF. The CDR3 DNA reads as TGTGCCAGCAGAACAGGGACCTATGGCTACACCTTC.

V is TRBV7-2 and J is TRBJ1-4; 9 bases fit TRBD1. This CDR3 region has 15 residues. Unmatched junction bases numbered 8, after V lost 5 bases and J lost 7 bases. Germline CDR1 reads SGHTA; CDR2 reads FQGNSA. The CDR3 nucleotides read TGTGCCAGCAGCCCGACAGGGGGGTTTGGTGAAAAACTGTTTTTT. This gives the protein CASSPTGGFGEKLFF.

The chain joins TRBV6-2 or TRBV6-3 to TRBJ2-7; TRBD1 aligns across 12 bases. There are 14 residues in the CDR3. V was pared by 4 bases and J by 6 bases, with 4 bases of the junction left unmatched. Germline V lookup: CDR1 MNHEY, CDR2 SVGEGT. The CDR3 nucleotides read TGTGCCAGCAGTTCGGGACAGGGGGCCCTCGAGCAGTACTTC. It encodes CASSSGQGALEQYF.

The genes are TRBV7-9 and TRBJ2-1; D may be TRBD2 (7 bases). Germline V gives CDR1 SEHNR, CDR2 FQNEAQ (reference sequence). There are 15 residues in the CDR3. The ends were cut back, 2 bases at V and 5 bases at J, with 13 bases in the middle. CDR3 nucleotides: TGTGCCAGCAGCTTATTGGGGGGGCCTAACAATGAGCAGTTCTTC. It translates to CASSLLGGPNNEQFF.

The rearrangement uses TRBV11-2 and TRBJ2-5; maybe TRBD2 (5 bases). CDR1 and CDR2 from the germline V gene are SGHAT and FQNNGV. CDR3 length equals 14 residues. Trimming shortened V by 0 bases and J by 4 bases, and 9 bases separated the two germline ends. CDR3 sequence: CASSLEFGVETQYF. The CDR3 DNA is TGTGCCAGCAGCTTAGAATTCGGGGTAGAGACCCAGTACTTC.

The J gene is TRBJ2-7, the V gene TRBV2; TRBD2 might be the D (6 bases). This CDR3 has 12 residues. The germline V gene has CDR1 SNHLY and CDR2 FYNNEI. Trimming cost V 7 bases and J 2 bases, with 9 bases left between them. DNA for the CDR3: TGTGCCAGCAAGGAGGGGCCCTACGAGCAGTACTTC. It translates to CASKEGPYEQYF.